These T cell receptor beta chains were read from a single sample in a study of blood T cells in healthy people across ages. In TCRdb, the 5' RACE reads were re-called with MiXCR into one record per CDR3 protein. The sample holds about 510,000 distinct CDR3 sequences; around a quarter are singletons and the top ten take approximately 3.6%. This sample also belongs to another study, concerning T cells of mothers and their children.

The specimen sequenced was blood. The source of these receptors is a boy between 2 and 10 years old in good health. Both conserved end residues are part of each CDR3. The D gene is left open where the match is weak. Clone size is not always given. Where it is, it says once, few, many or a class for expanded clones.

.,TRBV6-5,TRBJ2-3,.,CASSYGQGRTDTQYF,TGTGCCAGCAGTTACGGACAAGGCAGAACAGATACGCAGTATTTT
many,TRBV6-5,TRBJ1-1,TRBD1,CASSYVTGGTEAFF,TGTGCCAGCAGTTACGTGACAGGGGGAACTGAAGCTTTCTTT
few,TRBV6-5,TRBJ1-1,.,CASSSSLQPNTEAFF,TGTGCCAGCAGTTCATCCCTACAGCCGAACACTGAAGCTTTCTTT
.,TRBV7-2,TRBJ2-1,.,CASSIMMVANEQFF,TGTGCCAGCAGCATAATGATGGTCGCTAATGAGCAGTTCTTC
.,TRBV3-1,TRBJ2-5,.,CASSQVSWRAAIETQYF,TGTGCCAGCAGCCAAGTTAGTTGGCGGGCCGCGATAGAGACCCAGTACTTC
.,TRBV15,TRBJ2-4,.,CATSRAHSIQYF,TGTGCCACCAGCAGAGCCCACTCCATTCAGTACTTC
.,TRBV30,TRBJ2-5,TRBD2,CALAGGGEETQYF,TGTGCCTTGGCGGGGGGCGGGGAGGAGACCCAGTACTTC
.,TRBV7-9,TRBJ2-5,.,CASSSRSGVQETQYF,TGTGCCAGCAGCTCCCGTAGCGGAGTACAAGAGACCCAGTACTTC
.,TRBV18,TRBJ2-7,TRBD2,CASSPTGRRTLAYEQYF,TGTGCCAGCTCACCCACCGGGAGGAGAACGCTGGCCTACGAGCAGTACTTC
.,TRBV5-1,TRBJ2-1,TRBD1,CASSNPGTGGLFSYNEQFF,TGCGCCAGCAGCAACCCCGGGACAGGGGGACTTTTCTCCTACAATGAGCAGTTCTTC
.,TRBV3-1,TRBJ1-5,TRBD1,CASSRGQAHQPQHF,TGTGCCAGCAGCCGCGGACAGGCCCATCAGCCCCAGCATTTT
.,TRBV12-5,TRBJ2-5,TRBD1,CASGIDRGPIGTQYF,TGTGCTAGTGGTATCGACAGGGGGCCAATAGGGACCCAGTACTTC
few,TRBV20-1,TRBJ1-3,TRBD1,CSATTGGDAGNTIYF,TGCAGTGCTACGACAGGGGGCGACGCTGGAAACACCATATATTTT
.,TRBV7-9,TRBJ2-3,.,CASSFQGFADTQYF,TGTGCCAGCAGCTTTCAGGGATTCGCAGATACGCAGTATTTT
few,TRBV20-1,TRBJ2-7,TRBD1,CSASRVLGQSYEQYF,TGCAGTGCTTCACGCGTTCTGGGACAGAGTTACGAGCAGTACTTC
.,TRBV3-1,TRBJ1-5,TRBD1,CASSHDSGQQPQHF,TGTGCCAGCAGCCATGATTCGGGACAGCAGCCCCAGCATTTT
few,TRBV9,TRBJ2-5,.,CASSASFGGQETQYF,TGTGCCAGCAGCGCTTCCTTTGGGGGTCAAGAGACCCAGTACTTC
few,TRBV10-3,TRBJ2-7,.,CAINFGQGSVYEQYF,TGTGCCATCAATTTCGGGCAGGGGAGTGTCTACGAGCAGTACTTC
.,TRBV15,TRBJ2-5,.,CATSPGFGETQYF,TGTGCCACCAGCCCCGGGTTCGGGGAGACCCAGTACTTC
few,TRBV7-8,TRBJ2-7,TRBD1,CASSFSTGGYEQYF,TGTGCCAGCAGTTTCTCGACAGGGGGTTACGAGCAGTACTTC
many,TRBV20-1,TRBJ2-7,.,CSARDPGGREQYF,TGCAGTGCTAGAGATCCAGGGGGGAGGGAGCAGTACTTC
few,TRBV9,TRBJ2-5,TRBD1,CASSGTGTAQETQYF,TGTGCCAGCAGCGGAACCGGGACAGCCCAAGAGACCCAGTACTTC
.,TRBV13,TRBJ2-2,.,CASSLGPLDTGELFF,TGTGCCAGCAGCTTAGGCCCCTTAGACACCGGGGAGCTGTTTTTT
.,TRBV5-5,TRBJ1-1,.,CASSFEETVNTEAFF,TGTGCCAGCAGCTTTGAAGAGACAGTGAACACTGAAGCTTTCTTT
.,TRBV29-1,TRBJ2-1,.,CSVEAREYEQFF,TGCAGCGTTGAGGCCAGGGAGTATGAGCAGTTCTTC
few,TRBV20-1,TRBJ2-7,.,CSAMVTAGSYEQYF,TGCAGTGCTATGGTTACCGCGGGCTCCTACGAGCAGTACTTC
.,TRBV15,TRBJ2-1,TRBD1,CATSFMLGQGNGQFF,TGTGCCACCAGCTTTATGTTAGGACAGGGTAATGGGCAGTTCTTC
.,TRBV12-3/TRBV12-4,TRBJ2-3,.,CASSFFDTQYF,TGTGCCAGCAGTTTTTTCGATACGCAGTATTTT
few,TRBV9,TRBJ2-5,TRBD1,CASSVDGTGLQETQYF,TGTGCCAGCAGCGTAGATGGGACAGGGCTCCAAGAGACCCAGTACTTC
few,TRBV29-1,TRBJ2-5,TRBD1,CSVDFPGDSQETQYF,TGCAGCGTTGACTTCCCCGGGGACAGCCAAGAGACCCAGTACTTC
.,TRBV27,TRBJ2-7,.,CASSFSQSGSRPYEQYF,TGTGCCAGCAGTTTCTCCCAAAGCGGGTCACGGCCCTACGAGCAGTACTTC
.,TRBV5-1,TRBJ1-4,.,CASSLISRELSNEKLFF,TGCGCCAGCAGCCTTATTTCACGGGAGCTCAGTAATGAAAAACTGTTTTTT
.,TRBV6-4,TRBJ2-2,.,CASSEEAGDAGELFF,TGTGCCAGCAGTGAAGAGGCAGGGGACGCCGGGGAGCTGTTTTTT
few,TRBV7-6,TRBJ1-2,.,CASGAGDGYTF,TGTGCCAGCGGCGCAGGGGATGGCTACACCTTC
.,TRBV9,TRBJ2-7,.,CASSVGGSEQYF,TGTGCCAGCAGCGTAGGGGGATCCGAGCAGTACTTC
few,TRBV4-3,TRBJ2-5,.,CASSQDLPGAGGETQYF,TGCGCCAGCAGCCAAGATCTTCCGGGGGCTGGTGGAGAGACCCAGTACTTC
.,TRBV30,TRBJ1-1,.,CAWSVGGLNTEAFF,TGTGCCTGGAGTGTCGGGGGGCTTAACACTGAAGCTTTCTTT
.,TRBV3-1,TRBJ2-3,.,CASSYPPGTSLSTDTQYF,TGTGCCAGCAGCTATCCCCCGGGGACCTCCCTCAGCACAGATACGCAGTATTTT
few,TRBV2,TRBJ2-3,.,CASSFNREDTQYF,TGTGCCAGCAGTTTCAATCGGGAAGATACGCAGTATTTT
.,TRBV3-1,TRBJ2-2,.,CASSPRGSGTGELFF,TGTGCCAGCAGCCCCCGGGGCTCGGGGACCGGGGAGCTGTTTTTT
many,TRBV7-8,TRBJ1-3,TRBD1,CASSETGTANSGNTIYF,TGTGCCAGCAGCGAAACCGGGACAGCGAACTCTGGAAACACCATATATTTT
.,TRBV20-1,TRBJ1-3,.,CSASSGGTIYF,TGCAGTGCGAGCTCCGGGGGCACCATATATTTT
.,TRBV5-1,TRBJ2-6,.,CASSGRANVLTF,TGCGCCAGCAGTGGTAGGGCCAACGTCCTGACTTTC